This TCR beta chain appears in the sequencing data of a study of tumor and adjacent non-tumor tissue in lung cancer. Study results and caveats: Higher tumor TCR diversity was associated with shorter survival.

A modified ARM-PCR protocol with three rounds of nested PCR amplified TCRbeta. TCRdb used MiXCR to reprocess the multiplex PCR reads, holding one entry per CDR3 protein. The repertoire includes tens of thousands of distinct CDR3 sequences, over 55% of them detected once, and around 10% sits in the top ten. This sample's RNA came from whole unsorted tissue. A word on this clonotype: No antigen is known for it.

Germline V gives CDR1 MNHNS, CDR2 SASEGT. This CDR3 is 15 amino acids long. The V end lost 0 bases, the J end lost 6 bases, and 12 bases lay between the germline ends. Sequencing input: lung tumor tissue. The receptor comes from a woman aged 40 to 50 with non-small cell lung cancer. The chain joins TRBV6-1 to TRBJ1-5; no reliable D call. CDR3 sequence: CASSEAPSDIQPQHF. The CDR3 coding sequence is TGTGCCAGCAGTGAAGCACCTAGTGACATTCAGCCCCAGCATTTT.